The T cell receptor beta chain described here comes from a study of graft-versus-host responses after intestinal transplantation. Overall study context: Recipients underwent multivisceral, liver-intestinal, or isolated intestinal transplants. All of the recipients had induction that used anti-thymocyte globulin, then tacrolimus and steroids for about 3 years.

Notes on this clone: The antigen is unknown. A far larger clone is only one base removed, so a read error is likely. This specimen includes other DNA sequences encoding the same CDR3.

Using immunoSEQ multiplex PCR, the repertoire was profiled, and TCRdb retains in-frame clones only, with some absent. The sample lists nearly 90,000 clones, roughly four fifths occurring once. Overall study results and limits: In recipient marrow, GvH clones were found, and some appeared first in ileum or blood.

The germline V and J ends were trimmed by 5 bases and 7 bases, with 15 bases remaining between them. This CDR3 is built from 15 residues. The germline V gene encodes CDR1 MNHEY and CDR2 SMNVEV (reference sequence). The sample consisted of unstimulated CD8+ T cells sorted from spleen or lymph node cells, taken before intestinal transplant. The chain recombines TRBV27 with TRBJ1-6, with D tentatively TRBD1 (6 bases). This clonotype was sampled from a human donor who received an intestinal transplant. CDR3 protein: CASSPPRTVNSPLHF. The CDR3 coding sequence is TGTGCCAGCAGTCCCCCACGGACAGTGAATTCACCCCTCCACTTT.